Presented here are 3 T cell receptor beta chains from one specimen sequenced in a study of Tregs in tolerant kidney transplant recipients. Assay used: immunoSEQ multiplex PCR; TCRdb lists only in-frame clones, some missing. This table has some 110,000 clones, around 94% appearing once. Sequenced material: CD4+ T cells from blood. All receptors derive from a human donor in good health.

The rearrangement links TRBV18 to TRBJ1-4; D is unclear. This CDR3 is built from 14 residues. V was clipped by 2 bases and J by 4 bases, with 8 bases between them. Germline values: CDR1 KGHSH, CDR2 LQKENI. The CDR3 here is CASSPFGSNEKLFF. In DNA form, the CDR3 reads TGTGCCAGCTCACCATTCGGCAGTAATGAAAAACTGTTTTTT. The whole variable domain, filled in from reference TRBV18 and TRBJ1-4, reads NAGVMQNPRHLVRRRGQEARLRCSPMKGHSHVYWYRQLPEEGLKFMVYLQKENIIDESGMPKERFSAEFPKEGPSILRIQQVVRGDSAAYFCASSPFGSNEKLFFGSGTQLSVL.

The CDR3 coding sequence is TGCGCCAGCAGCCGGGATTTGGCGGGCTACACCTTC. Its protein product is CASSRDLAGYTF. This chain joins TRBV5-1 and TRBJ1-2; D is uncertain. CDR1 and CDR2 (germline): SGHRS, YFSETQ. The V and J ends lost 4 bases and 8 bases respectively, with 12 bases between them. This CDR3 is built from 12 residues.

The chain joins TRBV30 to TRBJ1-6; TRBD1 aligns across 8 bases. This CDR3 is 15 amino acids long. Germline trimming cut 2 bases from V and 10 bases from J; bases unmatched to any gene: 10. Looked up from germline, CDR1 is GTSNPN and CDR2 is SVGIG (reference sequence). CDR3 loop: CAWSFRGQGPSPLHF. The CDR3, as DNA: TGTGCCTGGAGTTTCCGAGGACAGGGCCCATCACCCCTCCACTTT. Filled out from reference TRBV30 and TRBJ1-6, the complete variable domain reads SQTIHQWPATLVQPVGSPLSLECTVEGTSNPNLYWYRQAAGRGLQLLFYSVGIGQISSEVPQNLSASRPQDRQFILSSKKLLLSDSGFYLCAWSFRGQGPSPLHFGNGTRLTVT.